Below are 25 T cell receptor beta chains sequenced from a single sample in a study of cytomegalovirus exposure and HLA in healthy donors (dated by TCRdb to about 2017). Library prep was done by the immunoSEQ multiplex PCR assay. For the multiplex PCR, a mixture combining 60 forward primers for TCR Vbeta segments and 13 reverse primers for TCR Jbeta segments was used. Held by TCRdb, this immuneACCESS table contains in-frame sequences only and omits some clones. Under half of the omission traces to an unresolved V gene where checked; the cause of the rest is unknown. The sample table holds about 160,000 clones, of which 70% to 85% were seen once. The ten largest clones capture roughly 2% of the sample. Sequencing was done on a sample of PBMCs. Receptors were obtained from a man aged 50 or older in good health and CMV-seropositive.

V is TRBV10-3 and J is TRBJ1-2; a weak D match, TRBD1 (5 bases). The CDR3 is 14 residues long. The V gene's germline CDR1 is ENHRY and CDR2 SYGVKD. V was pared by 3 bases and J by 6 bases, with 14 bases between. The CDR3 sequence: CAISDLGGSDGYTF. The CDR3 DNA sequence: TGTGCCATCAGTGACTTGGGGGGGTCAGATGGCTACACCTTC.

The chain has TRBV7-3 and TRBJ1-3, with D unclear. V was cut by 1 base and J by 3 bases, with 13 bases left in between. Per germline, CDR1 SGHTA and CDR2 FQGTGA. CDR3 size: 16 residues. The CDR3 loop is CASSLNPGIGGNTIYF. Written as DNA, the CDR3 is TGTGCCAGCAGCTTAAACCCGGGAATCGGTGGAAACACCATATATTTT.

This clone was found once. J is TRBJ2-1 and V is TRBV4-3; D is unresolved. The CDR3 is 13 amino acids. V lost 0 bases, J lost 6 bases, and 6 bases lay in between. CDR1 and CDR2 from the germline V gene are LGHNA and YSLEER. CDR3 sequence: CASSQDGLNEQFF. CDR3 sequence (DNA): TGCGCCAGCAGCCAAGATGGGCTCAATGAGCAGTTCTTC.

This chain links TRBV5-4 with TRBJ2-7; TRBD1 aligns across 11 bases. The junction had 6 bases not matched to a gene; V was cut back by 3 bases and J by 7 bases. Germline-derived CDR1 and CDR2 are SGHNT and YYREEE (reference sequence). CDR3 length: 14 amino acids. CDR3 in DNA: TGTGCCAGCAGCTCAGGACAGGGGGCTCGGGAGCAGTACTTC. Residues: CASSSGQGAREQYF.

The gene calls are TRBV6-4 and TRBJ2-1, with 7 bases aligning to TRBD1. Germline V CDR1 and CDR2: MRHNA, SNTAGT. The CDR3 sequence is 14 residues long. V gave up 6 bases and J gave up 5 bases; unmatched junction bases: 7. The DNA of the CDR3 is TGTGCCAGCAGCCATTACGACAGGGACAATGAGCAGTTCTTC. Amino acids: CASSHYDRDNEQFF.

This chain connects TRBV6-1 to TRBJ1-4, with D hard to call. The CDR3 covers 14 residues. The germline gives CDR1 MNHNS, CDR2 SASEGT. Trimming took off 7 bases at V and 0 bases at J, with 9 bases between the two ends. Written as DNA, the CDR3 is TGTGCCAGCACCCCGGTTGCAACTAATGAAAAACTGTTTTTT. Amino acids: CASTPVATNEKLFF.

Only one count was recorded for this clone. The chain combines TRBV6-1 with TRBJ1-2, with 9 bases that match TRBD1. Germline V lookup: CDR1 MNHNS, CDR2 SASEGT. This CDR3 is 15 amino acids long. Germline trimming cut 8 bases from V and 6 bases from J; bases unmatched to any gene: 13. CDR3 in amino acids: CASLIPAGQGHGYTF. The CDR3 region has the DNA TGTGCCAGCCTTATCCCAGCGGGACAGGGCCATGGCTACACCTTC.

This clone came up a few times. The chain recombines TRBV25-1 with TRBJ1-1; D ambiguous. CDR1 is MGHDK and CDR2 is SYGVNS in the germline V gene. The V end lost 2 bases, the J end lost 0 bases, and 7 bases lay between the germline ends. The CDR3 runs 14 residues. The CDR3: CASSEGALNTEAFF. In DNA form, the CDR3 reads TGTGCCAGCAGTGAAGGAGCGCTGAACACTGAAGCTTTCTTT.

This clone was detected only a few times. The chain couples TRBV5-6 to TRBJ2-3; 9 nucleotides match TRBD2. The V segment lost 1 base and the J segment 1 base; nucleotides outside the gene matches: 4. CDR1 and CDR2 (germline): SGHDT, YYEEEE. The CDR3 has 16 residues. CDR3 region: CASSLSGGSRTDTQYF. CDR3 DNA sequence: TGTGCCAGCAGCTTGAGCGGGGGGTCCCGCACAGATACGCAGTATTTT.

V gene TRBV28 combines with J gene TRBJ1-2; D ambiguous. Germline V gene sequence: CDR1 MDHEN, CDR2 SYDVKM. This CDR3 spans 13 amino acids. The V gene lost 2 bases and the J gene lost 0 bases, with 4 bases spanning the gap. Written as DNA, the CDR3 is TGTGCCAGCAGTTTAGAGGCTAACTATGGCTACACCTTC. Translation: CASSLEANYGYTF.

This chain uses TRBV12-5 with TRBJ2-6; 9 positions match TRBD1. The CDR3 has 18 amino acids. The V and J ends lost 1 base and 4 bases, in that order; junction bases with no gene match: 8. The germline gives CDR1 LGHNT, CDR2 FRNRAP. The CDR3 DNA reads as TGTGCTAGTGGTTTGGCAACCGGGACAGGGTTCGGGGCCAACGTCCTGACTTTC. This codes for CASGLATGTGFGANVLTF.

This clone appeared once. The J gene is TRBJ2-1, the V gene TRBV9, with D hard to call. The V and J ends lost 4 bases and 5 bases respectively, with 7 bases between them. This CDR3 has 12 amino acids. Looked up from germline, CDR1 is SGDLS and CDR2 is YYNGEE. The CDR3 here is CASSSQNNEQFF. The DNA of the CDR3 is TGTGCCAGCAGCTCCCAGAACAATGAGCAGTTCTTC.

The chain recombines TRBV7-2 with TRBJ1-1; D not resolved. Germline V lookup: CDR1 SGHTA, CDR2 FQGNSA. The CDR3 runs 13 residues. V was shortened by 4 bases and J by 5 bases, with 11 bases between the two germline ends. This CDR3 is CASSSTMRTEAFF. DNA for the CDR3: TGTGCCAGCAGCTCAACGATGCGAACTGAAGCTTTCTTT.

The chain joins TRBV15 to TRBJ2-5; no clear D gene. Germline CDR1 and CDR2: LNHNV and YYDKDF (reference sequence). The V and J ends lost 5 bases and 0 bases respectively, with 10 bases between them. The CDR3 contains 14 residues. This CDR3 reads CATSSDKYQETQYF. In DNA, the CDR3 is TGTGCCACCAGCTCAGACAAGTACCAAGAGACCCAGTACTTC. Looking up the rest from reference TRBV15 and TRBJ2-5 gives the full variable domain: DAMVIQNPRYQVTQFGKPVTLSCSQTLNHNVMYWYQQKSSQAPKLLFHYYDKDFNNEADTPDNFQSRRPNTSFCFLDIRSPGLGDTAMYLCATSSDKYQETQYFGPGTRLLVL.

This clone was recorded once. The J gene is TRBJ2-5, the V gene TRBV19, with a weak D call TRBD1 (6 bases). V dropped 5 bases and J dropped 5 bases, with 12 bases sitting between them. Germline CDR1 and CDR2: LNHDA and SQIVND (reference sequence). This CDR3 comprises 13 residues. In nucleotides, the CDR3 is TGTGCCAGTAGTTTTACAGGGAGTGAGACCCAGTACTTC. It encodes CASSFTGSETQYF.

The J gene is TRBJ1-4, the V gene TRBV5-1; weak D call: TRBD1 (5 bases). Germline CDR1 is SGHRS and CDR2 is YFSETQ. The CDR3 is 15 amino acids. V was cut by 4 bases and J by 0 bases, with 10 bases left in between. This CDR3 is CASSVQQATNEKLFF. CDR3 nucleotide sequence: TGCGCCAGCAGCGTCCAACAGGCAACTAATGAAAAACTGTTTTTT.

The chain combines TRBV9 with TRBJ1-4; D possibly corresponds to TRBD1 (6 bases). V shed 0 bases and J shed 9 bases, with 12 bases lying between them. The CDR3 loop spans 14 amino acids. Germline-derived CDR1 and CDR2 are SGDLS and YYNGEE. CDR3 amino acids: CASSVDGGGQKLFF. DNA for the CDR3: TGTGCCAGCAGCGTAGATGGGGGCGGCCAAAAACTGTTTTTT.

The chain is built from TRBV4-3 and TRBJ1-4; 7 nucleotides agree with TRBD1. J was trimmed by 2 bases and V by 4 bases; bases with no gene match: 4. Germline CDR1 and CDR2: LGHNA and YSLEER. The length of the CDR3 is 15 residues. CDR3 loop: CASSRIRGTNEKLFF. The DNA for the CDR3 is TGCGCCAGCAGCCGGATCAGGGGGACTAATGAAAAACTGTTTTTT.

The chain couples TRBV7-9 to TRBJ1-4; TRBD1 agrees at 10 bases. In germline, CDR1 is SEHNR, CDR2 FQNEAQ (reference sequence). With 5 bases clipped from V and 7 bases from J, the junction kept 7 bases outside the gene matches. The CDR3 is 15 amino acids. CDR3 loop: CASSIGTGESEKLFF. CDR3 DNA sequence: TGTGCCAGCAGCATCGGGACAGGGGAATCTGAAAAACTGTTTTTT.

CDR3 sequence reads: CASRGQGAYEQYF. CDR3 coding DNA: TGCGCCAGCAGGGGACAGGGGGCCTACGAGCAGTACTTC. The rearrangement links TRBV23-1 to TRBJ2-7; the match to TRBD1 covers 11 bases. TRBV23-1 is identified as an open reading frame with a role that is uncertain. There are 13 residues in the CDR3. Trimming cost V 6 bases and J 2 bases; bases outside gene matches: 0.

This clone was found a few times. The gene calls are TRBV18 and TRBJ1-2; D is perhaps TRBD1 (6 bases). The V end was cut by 6 bases, the J end by 8 bases, with 13 bases between. This CDR3 is built from 12 residues. CDR1 is KGHSH and CDR2 is LQKENI in the germline V gene. The CDR3 DNA sequence: TGTGCCAGCTCTCCGACAGGTGTCGGCTACACCTTC. Its protein product is CASSPTGVGYTF.

This clone was recorded only once. The V gene is TRBV19, the J gene TRBJ2-1; 12 nucleotides line up with TRBD2. V was clipped by 6 bases and J by 4 bases; unmatched bases: 7. The CDR3 runs 16 residues. Germline loops: CDR1 LNHDA, CDR2 SQIVND (reference sequence). CDR3 amino acids: CASSRLAGGLYNEQFF. In DNA form, the CDR3 reads TGTGCCAGTAGCCGCCTAGCGGGGGGGCTTTACAATGAGCAGTTCTTC.

CDR3 sequence reads: CSVEDASGGSYNEQFF. In nucleotides, the CDR3 is TGCAGCGTTGAAGACGCTAGCGGGGGATCCTACAATGAGCAGTTCTTC. The chain uses TRBV29-1 and TRBJ2-1; 10 bases fit TRBD2. This CDR3 spans 16 amino acids. Germline V gene sequence: CDR1 SQVTM, CDR2 ANQGSEA. Unmatched junction bases numbered 3, after V lost 0 bases and J lost 1 base.

The V and J genes are TRBV19 and TRBJ2-7; TRBD1 aligns across 8 bases. Unmatched junction bases numbered 16, after V lost 10 bases and J lost 2 bases. The CDR3 sequence is 16 residues long. Germline CDR1 LNHDA, CDR2 SQIVND (reference sequence). As DNA, the CDR3 is TGTGCCAAGGAAGAAGCGTTCAGGGGGCGCCCCTACGAGCAGTACTTC. This codes for CAKEEAFRGRPYEQYF. Looking up the rest from reference TRBV19 and TRBJ2-7 gives the full variable domain: DGGITQSPKYLFRKEGQNVTLSCEQNLNHDAMYWYRQDPGQGLRLIYYSQIVNDFQKGDIAEGYSVSREKKESFPLTVTSAQKNPTAFYLCAKEEAFRGRPYEQYFGPGTRLTVT.

The chain has TRBV5-1 and TRBJ2-1; 7 bases match TRBD1. CDR1 is SGHRS, CDR2 YFSETQ, per germline. The junction had 11 bases not matched to a gene; V was cut back by 3 bases and J by 5 bases. This CDR3 has 16 amino acids. CDR3 in DNA: TGCGCCAGCAGCTACCCTCGGGGACAGTATGACAATGAGCAGTTCTTC. Translation gives CASSYPRGQYDNEQFF.